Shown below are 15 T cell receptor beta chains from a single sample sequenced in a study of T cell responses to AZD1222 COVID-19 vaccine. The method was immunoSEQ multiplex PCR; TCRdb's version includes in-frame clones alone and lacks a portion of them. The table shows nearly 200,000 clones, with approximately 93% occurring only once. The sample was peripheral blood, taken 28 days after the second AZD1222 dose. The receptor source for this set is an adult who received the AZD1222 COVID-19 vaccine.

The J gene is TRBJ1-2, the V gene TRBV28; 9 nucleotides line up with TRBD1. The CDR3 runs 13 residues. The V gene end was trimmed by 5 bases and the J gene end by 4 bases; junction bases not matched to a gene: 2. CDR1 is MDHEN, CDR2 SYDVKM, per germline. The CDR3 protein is CASSTGGLYGYTF. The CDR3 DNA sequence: TGTGCCAGCAGTACAGGGGGCCTCTATGGCTACACCTTC.

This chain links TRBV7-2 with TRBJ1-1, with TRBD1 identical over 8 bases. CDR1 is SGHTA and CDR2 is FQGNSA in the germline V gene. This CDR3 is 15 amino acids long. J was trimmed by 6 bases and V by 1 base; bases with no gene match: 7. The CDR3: CASSLVGQGVPEAFF. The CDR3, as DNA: TGTGCCAGCAGCTTAGTAGGACAGGGAGTCCCTGAAGCTTTCTTT. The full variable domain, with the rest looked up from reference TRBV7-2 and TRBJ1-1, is GAGVSQSPSNKVTEKGKDVELRCDPISGHTALYWYRQSLGQGLEFLIYFQGNSAPDKSGLPSDRFSAERTGGSVSTLTIQRTQQEDSAVYLCASSLVGQGVPEAFFGQGTRLTVV.

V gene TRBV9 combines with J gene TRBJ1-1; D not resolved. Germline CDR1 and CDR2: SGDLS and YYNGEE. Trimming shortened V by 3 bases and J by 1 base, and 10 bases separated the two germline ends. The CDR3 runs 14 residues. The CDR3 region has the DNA TGTGCCAGCAGCGCCCTGTCGTCGAACACTGAAGCTTTCTTT. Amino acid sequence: CASSALSSNTEAFF. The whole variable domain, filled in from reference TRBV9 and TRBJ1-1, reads DSGVTQTPKHLITATGQRVTLRCSPRSGDLSVYWYQQSLDQGLQFLIQYYNGEERAKGNILERFSAQQFPDLHSELNLSSLELGDSALYFCASSALSSNTEAFFGQGTRLTVV.

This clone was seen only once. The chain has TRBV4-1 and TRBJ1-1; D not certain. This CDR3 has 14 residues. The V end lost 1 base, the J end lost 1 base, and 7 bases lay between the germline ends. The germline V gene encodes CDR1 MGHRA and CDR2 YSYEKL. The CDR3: CASSQVGRNTEAFF. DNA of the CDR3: TGCGCCAGCAGCCAAGTGGGGAGGAACACTGAAGCTTTCTTT.

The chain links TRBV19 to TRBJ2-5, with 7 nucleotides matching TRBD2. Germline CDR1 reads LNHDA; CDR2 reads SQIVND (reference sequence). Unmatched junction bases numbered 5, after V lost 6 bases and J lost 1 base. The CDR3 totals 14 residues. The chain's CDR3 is CASRGGGTQETQYF. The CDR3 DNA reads TGTGCCAGTAGAGGCGGGGGTACCCAAGAGACCCAGTACTTC.

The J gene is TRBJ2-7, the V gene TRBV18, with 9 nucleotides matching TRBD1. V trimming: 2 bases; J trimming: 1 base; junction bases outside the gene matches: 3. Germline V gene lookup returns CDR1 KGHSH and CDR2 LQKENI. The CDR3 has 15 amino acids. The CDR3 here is CASSPTGQGSYEQYF. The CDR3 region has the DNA TGTGCCAGCTCACCAACGGGACAGGGTTCCTACGAGCAGTACTTC.

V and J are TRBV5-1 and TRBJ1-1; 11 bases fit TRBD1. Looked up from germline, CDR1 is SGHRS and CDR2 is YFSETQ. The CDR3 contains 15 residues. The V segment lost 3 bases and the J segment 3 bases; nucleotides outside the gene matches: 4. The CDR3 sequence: CASSSRDRGYTEAFF. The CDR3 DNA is TGCGCCAGCAGCTCTCGGGACAGGGGGTACACTGAAGCTTTCTTT.

CDR3 DNA: TGCGCCAGCAGCTTGACCGGAGAGACCCAGTACTTC. It encodes CASSLTGETQYF. The chain links TRBV5-1 to TRBJ2-5, with unresolved D. Per the germline V gene, CDR1 is SGHRS and CDR2 is YFSETQ. CDR3 length equals 12 residues. Trimming took off 1 base at V and 4 bases at J, with 5 bases between the two ends. The full variable domain, in which reference TRBV5-1 and TRBJ2-5 provide the parts outside the CDR3, is KAGVTQTPRYLIKTRGQQVTLSCSPISGHRSVSWYQQTPGQGLQFLFEYFSETQRNKGNFPGRFSGRQFSNSRSEMNVSTLELGDSALYLCASSLTGETQYFGPGTRLLVL.

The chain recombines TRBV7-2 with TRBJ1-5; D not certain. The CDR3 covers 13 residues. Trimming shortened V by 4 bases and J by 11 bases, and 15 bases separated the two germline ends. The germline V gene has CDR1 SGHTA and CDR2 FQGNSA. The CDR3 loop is CASSWSEVSAQHF. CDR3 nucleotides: TGTGCCAGCAGCTGGTCAGAGGTATCCGCCCAGCATTTT.

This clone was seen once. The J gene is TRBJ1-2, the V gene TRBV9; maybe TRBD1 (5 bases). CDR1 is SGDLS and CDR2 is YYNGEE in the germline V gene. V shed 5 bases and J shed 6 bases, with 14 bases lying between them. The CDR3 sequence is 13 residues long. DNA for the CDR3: TGTGCCAGCAGTGCCGGGACGAGGCATGGCTACACCTTC. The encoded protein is CASSAGTRHGYTF.

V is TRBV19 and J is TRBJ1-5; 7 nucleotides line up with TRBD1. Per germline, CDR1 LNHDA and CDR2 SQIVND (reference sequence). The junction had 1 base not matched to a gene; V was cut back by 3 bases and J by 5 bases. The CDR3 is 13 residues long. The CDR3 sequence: CASSIQGDQPQHF. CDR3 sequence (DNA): TGTGCCAGTAGTATTCAGGGGGATCAGCCCCAGCATTTT.

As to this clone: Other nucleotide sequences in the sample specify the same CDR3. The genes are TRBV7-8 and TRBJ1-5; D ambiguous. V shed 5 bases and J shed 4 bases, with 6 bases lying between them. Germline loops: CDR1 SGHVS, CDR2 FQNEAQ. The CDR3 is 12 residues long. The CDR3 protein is CASSPDNQPQHF. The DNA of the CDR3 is TGTGCCAGCAGCCCGGATAATCAGCCCCAGCATTTT.

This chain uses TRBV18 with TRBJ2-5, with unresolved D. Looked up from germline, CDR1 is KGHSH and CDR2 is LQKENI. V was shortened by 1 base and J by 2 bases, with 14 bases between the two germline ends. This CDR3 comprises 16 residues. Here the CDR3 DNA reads TGTGCCAGCTCACCACTAAGGAGTCCCTTACAAGAGACCCAGTACTTC. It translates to CASSPLRSPLQETQYF.

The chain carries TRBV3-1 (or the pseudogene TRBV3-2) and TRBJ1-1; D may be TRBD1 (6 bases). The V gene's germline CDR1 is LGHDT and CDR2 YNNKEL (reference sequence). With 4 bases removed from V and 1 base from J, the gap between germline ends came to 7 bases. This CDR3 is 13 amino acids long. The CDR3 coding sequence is TGTGCCAGCAGCCCGGGGGCGAACACTGAAGCTTTCTTT. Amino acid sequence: CASSPGANTEAFF.

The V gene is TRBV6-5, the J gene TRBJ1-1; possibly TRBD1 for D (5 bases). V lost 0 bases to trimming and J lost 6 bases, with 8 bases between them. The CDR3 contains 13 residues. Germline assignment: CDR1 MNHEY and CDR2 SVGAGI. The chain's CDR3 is CASSYSRGPEAFF. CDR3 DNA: TGTGCCAGCAGTTACTCAAGGGGACCTGAAGCTTTCTTT.